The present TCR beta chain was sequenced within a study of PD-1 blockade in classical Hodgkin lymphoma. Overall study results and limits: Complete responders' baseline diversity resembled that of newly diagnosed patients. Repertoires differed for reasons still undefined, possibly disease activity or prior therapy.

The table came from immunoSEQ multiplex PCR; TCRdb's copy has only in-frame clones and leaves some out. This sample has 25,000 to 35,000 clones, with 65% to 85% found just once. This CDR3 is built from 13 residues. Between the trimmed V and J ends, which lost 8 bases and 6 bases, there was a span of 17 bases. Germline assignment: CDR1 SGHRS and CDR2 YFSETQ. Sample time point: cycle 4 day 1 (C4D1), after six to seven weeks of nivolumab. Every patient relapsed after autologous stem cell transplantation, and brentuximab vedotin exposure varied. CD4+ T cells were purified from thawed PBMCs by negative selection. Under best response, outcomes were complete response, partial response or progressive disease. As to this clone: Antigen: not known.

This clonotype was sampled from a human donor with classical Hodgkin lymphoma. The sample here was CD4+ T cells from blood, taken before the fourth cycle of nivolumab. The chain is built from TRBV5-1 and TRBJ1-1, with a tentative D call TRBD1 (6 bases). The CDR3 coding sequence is TGCGCCAGTGGGGAACAGGGAGGATCTGAAGCTTTCTTT. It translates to CASGEQGGSEAFF.